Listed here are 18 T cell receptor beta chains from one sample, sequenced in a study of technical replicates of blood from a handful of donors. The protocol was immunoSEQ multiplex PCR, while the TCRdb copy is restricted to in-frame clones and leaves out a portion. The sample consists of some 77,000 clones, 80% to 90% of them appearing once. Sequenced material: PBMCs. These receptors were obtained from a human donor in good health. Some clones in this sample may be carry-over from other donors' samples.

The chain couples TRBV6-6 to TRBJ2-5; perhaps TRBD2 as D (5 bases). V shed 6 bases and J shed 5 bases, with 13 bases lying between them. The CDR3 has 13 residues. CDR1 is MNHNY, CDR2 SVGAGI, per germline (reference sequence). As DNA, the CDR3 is TGTGCCAGCAGGCACGGGGTTCGGGAGACCCAGTACTTC. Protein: CASRHGVRETQYF.

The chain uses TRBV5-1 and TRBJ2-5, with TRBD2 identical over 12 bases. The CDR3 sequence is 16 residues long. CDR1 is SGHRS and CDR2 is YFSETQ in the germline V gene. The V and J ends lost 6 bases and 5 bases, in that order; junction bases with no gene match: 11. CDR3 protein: CASNLAGGPSGETQYF. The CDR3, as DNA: TGCGCCAGCAATCTAGCGGGGGGGCCTAGTGGTGAGACCCAGTACTTC.

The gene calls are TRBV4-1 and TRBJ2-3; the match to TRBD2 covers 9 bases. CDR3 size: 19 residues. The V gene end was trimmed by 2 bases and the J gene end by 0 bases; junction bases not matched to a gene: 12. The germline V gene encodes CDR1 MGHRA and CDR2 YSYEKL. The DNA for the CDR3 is TGCGCCAGCAGCCAAAGTCGGCTAGCGGGACTCCTTAGCACAGATACGCAGTATTTT. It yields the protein CASSQSRLAGLLSTDTQYF.

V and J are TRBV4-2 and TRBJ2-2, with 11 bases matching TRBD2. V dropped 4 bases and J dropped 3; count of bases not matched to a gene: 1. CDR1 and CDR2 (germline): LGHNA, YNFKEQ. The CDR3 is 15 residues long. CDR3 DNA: TGTGCCAGCAGCCCGGGACTAGCGGACACCGGGGAGCTGTTTTTT. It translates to CASSPGLADTGELFF.

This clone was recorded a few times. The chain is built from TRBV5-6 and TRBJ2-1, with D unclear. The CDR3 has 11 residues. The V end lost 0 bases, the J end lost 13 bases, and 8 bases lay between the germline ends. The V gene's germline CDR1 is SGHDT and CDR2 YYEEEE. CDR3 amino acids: CASSLGVAQFF. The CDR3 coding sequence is TGTGCCAGCAGCTTGGGAGTAGCTCAGTTCTTC.

The CDR3 DNA follows: TGCACCACCCTGGGGCTACCTTCCAATGAGCAGTTCTTC. Translation gives CTTLGLPSNEQFF. V and J are TRBV29-1 and TRBJ2-1; maybe TRBD1 (5 bases). This CDR3 has 13 residues. Per germline, CDR1 SQVTM and CDR2 ANQGSEA.

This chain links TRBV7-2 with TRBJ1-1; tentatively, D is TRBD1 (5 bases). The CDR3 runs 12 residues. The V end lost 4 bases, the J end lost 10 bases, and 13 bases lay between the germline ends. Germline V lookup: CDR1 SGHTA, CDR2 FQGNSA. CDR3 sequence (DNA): TGTGCCAGCAGCTGGGGGGGACTGAGAGCTTTCTTT. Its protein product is CASSWGGLRAFF.

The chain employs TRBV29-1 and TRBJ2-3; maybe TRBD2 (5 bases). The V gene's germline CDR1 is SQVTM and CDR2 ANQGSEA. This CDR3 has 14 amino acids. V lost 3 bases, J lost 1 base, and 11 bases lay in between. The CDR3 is CSVEPGSGTDTQYF. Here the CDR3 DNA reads TGCAGCGTTGAGCCGGGGTCCGGCACAGATACGCAGTATTTT.

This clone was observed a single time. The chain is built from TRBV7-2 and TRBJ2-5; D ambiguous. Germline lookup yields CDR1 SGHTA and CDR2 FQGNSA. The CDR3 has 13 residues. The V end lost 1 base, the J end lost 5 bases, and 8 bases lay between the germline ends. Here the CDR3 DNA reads TGTGCCAGCAGCTTAGACTCCGTGGAGACCCAGTACTTC. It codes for CASSLDSVETQYF. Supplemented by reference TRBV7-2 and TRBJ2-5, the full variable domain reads GAGVSQSPSNKVTEKGKDVELRCDPISGHTALYWYRQSLGQGLEFLIYFQGNSAPDKSGLPSDRFSAERTGGSVSTLTIQRTQQEDSAVYLCASSLDSVETQYFGPGTRLLVL.

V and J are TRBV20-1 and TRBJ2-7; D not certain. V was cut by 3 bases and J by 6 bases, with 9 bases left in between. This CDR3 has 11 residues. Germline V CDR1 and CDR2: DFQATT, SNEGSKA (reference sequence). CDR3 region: CSASAWAEQYF. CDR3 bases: TGCAGTGCTAGTGCGTGGGCCGAGCAGTACTTC.

This CDR3 is CASSLLAERRNEQFF. As DNA, the CDR3 is TGTGCCAGCAGCTTGCTAGCGGAAAGGCGCAATGAGCAGTTCTTC. This sequence joins TRBV7-3 and TRBJ2-1; 7 bases line up with TRBD2. V dropped 3 bases and J dropped 6; count of bases not matched to a gene: 8. CDR1 and CDR2 from the germline V gene are SGHTA and FQGTGA. CDR3 length equals 15 residues.

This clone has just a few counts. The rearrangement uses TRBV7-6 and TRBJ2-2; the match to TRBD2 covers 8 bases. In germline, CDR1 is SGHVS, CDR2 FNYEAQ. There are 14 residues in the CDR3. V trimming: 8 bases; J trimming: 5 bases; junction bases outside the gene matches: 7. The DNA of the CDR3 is TGTGCCAGCCTGAGCGGGAGAAATACCGGGGAGCTGTTTTTT. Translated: CASLSGRNTGELFF.

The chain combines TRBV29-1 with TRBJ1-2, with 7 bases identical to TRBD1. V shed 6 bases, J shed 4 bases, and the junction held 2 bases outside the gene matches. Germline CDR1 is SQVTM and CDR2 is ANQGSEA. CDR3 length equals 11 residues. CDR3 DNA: TGCAGCGTCCAGGGGGGCTATGGCTACACCTTC. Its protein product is CSVQGGYGYTF.

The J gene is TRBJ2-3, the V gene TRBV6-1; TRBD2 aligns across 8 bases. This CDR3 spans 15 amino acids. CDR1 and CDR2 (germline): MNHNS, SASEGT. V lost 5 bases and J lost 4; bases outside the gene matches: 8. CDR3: CASSRAGVGPDTQYF. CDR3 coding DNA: TGTGCCAGCAGTAGAGCGGGAGTTGGTCCAGATACGCAGTATTTT.

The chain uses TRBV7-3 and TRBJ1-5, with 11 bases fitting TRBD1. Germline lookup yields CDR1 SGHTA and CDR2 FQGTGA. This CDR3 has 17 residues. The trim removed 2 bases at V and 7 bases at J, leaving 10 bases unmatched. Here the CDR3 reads CASSLSRTGGVGQPQHF. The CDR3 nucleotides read TGTGCCAGCAGCTTATCCAGGACAGGGGGCGTCGGACAGCCCCAGCATTTT.

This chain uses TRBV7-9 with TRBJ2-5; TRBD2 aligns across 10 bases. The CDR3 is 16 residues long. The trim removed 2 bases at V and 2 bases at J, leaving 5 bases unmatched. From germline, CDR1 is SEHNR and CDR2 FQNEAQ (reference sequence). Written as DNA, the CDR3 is TGTGCCAGCAGCTTAAAATTAGCGGGGGGACAAGAGACCCAGTACTTC. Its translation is CASSLKLAGGQETQYF.

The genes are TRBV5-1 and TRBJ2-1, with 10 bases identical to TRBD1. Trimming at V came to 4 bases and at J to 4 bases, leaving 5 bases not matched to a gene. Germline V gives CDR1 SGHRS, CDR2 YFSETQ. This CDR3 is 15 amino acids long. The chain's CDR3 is CASSLTGQGYNEQFF. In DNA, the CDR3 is TGCGCCAGCAGCCTCACGGGACAGGGGTACAATGAGCAGTTCTTC.

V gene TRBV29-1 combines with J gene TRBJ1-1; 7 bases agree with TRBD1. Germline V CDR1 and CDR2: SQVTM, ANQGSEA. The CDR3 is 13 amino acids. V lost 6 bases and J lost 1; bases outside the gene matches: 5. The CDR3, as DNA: TGCAGCGTCCAGGGACAGCAGAACACTGAAGCTTTCTTT. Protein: CSVQGQQNTEAFF.